The clone carrying this TCR beta chain was seen a few times. Its antigen is as yet unknown. This sample is part of a study of CD8 T cells in ankylosing spondylitis. Notes on the study in general: Ankylosing spondylitis blood appeared to carry a characteristic TCR beta motif of eight or nine highly homologous variants. Significant enrichment of disease-linked clones was reported in matched ankylosing spondylitis synovial fluid. Those disease-linked clones were CD8+; they were also relatively rare in peripheral blood.

TCRdb recomputed calls from the 5' RACE reads with MiXCR, one row per CDR3 protein. This table has some 800,000 distinct CDR3 sequences, about 11% appearing once. V shed 3 bases and J 2 bases; nucleotides not matched to a gene: 6. The CDR3 runs 14 residues. The germline gives CDR1 SQVTM, CDR2 ANQGSEA. The source material was blood, either unsorted or a sorted T cell fraction (not recorded which). This chain joins TRBV29-1 and TRBJ2-7, with 8 bases lining up with TRBD2. The clonotype was recovered from a male donor with ankylosing spondylitis. This CDR3 is CSVDGGGSPYEQYF. The DNA for the CDR3 is TGCAGCGTTGATGGCGGGGGGAGCCCCTACGAGCAGTACTTC.